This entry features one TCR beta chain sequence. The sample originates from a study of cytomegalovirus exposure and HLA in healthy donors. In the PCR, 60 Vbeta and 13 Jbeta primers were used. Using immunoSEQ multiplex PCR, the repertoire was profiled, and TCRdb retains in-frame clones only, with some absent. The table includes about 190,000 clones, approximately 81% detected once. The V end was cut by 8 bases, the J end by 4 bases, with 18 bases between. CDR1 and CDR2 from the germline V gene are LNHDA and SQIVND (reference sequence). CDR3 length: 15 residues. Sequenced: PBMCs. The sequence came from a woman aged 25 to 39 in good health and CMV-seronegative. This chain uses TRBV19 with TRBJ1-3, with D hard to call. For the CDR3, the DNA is TGTGCCAGTCCCCTTTTGGAGAGAAGGGGAAACACCATATATTTT. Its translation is CASPLLERRGNTIYF.